A selection of T cell receptor beta chains follows, all from one sample in a study of cytomegalovirus exposure and HLA in healthy donors. Libraries were prepared by immunoSEQ multiplex PCR; TCRdb keeps only in-frame clonotypes and omits some of them. Of under 250,000 clones listed, approximately 80% are singletons. The specimen sequenced was PBMCs. The receptors derive from a male donor in good health and CMV-seronegative. Both conserved end residues are part of each CDR3. A D gene is named only where the DNA matches it firmly. Clone size is given for some rows only: seen once, a few or many times, or a class if the clone is expanded.

J,V,size,D,CDR3,DNA
TRBJ1-2,TRBV7-8,.,.,CASSLDGRTVSGYTF,TGTGCCAGCAGCTTAGATGGCCGGACAGTATCTGGCTACACCTTC
TRBJ1-2,TRBV30,.,.,CAYSTQGYYGYTF,TGTGCCTACTCTACACAGGGATACTATGGCTACACCTTC
TRBJ2-2,TRBV2,.,TRBD1,CASSDKQGAPGELFF,TGTGCCAGCAGTGACAAACAGGGGGCGCCCGGGGAGCTGTTTTTT
TRBJ2-3,TRBV7-6,.,TRBD2,CASSLGLALKGTDTQYF,TGTGCCAGCAGCTTAGGACTAGCGCTAAAGGGGACAGATACGCAGTATTTT
TRBJ2-3,TRBV15,.,.,CATSSLTSGTDTQYF,TGTGCCACCAGCAGCTTAACTTCAGGGACAGATACGCAGTATTTT
TRBJ1-2,TRBV2,once,.,CASSSDRSYGYTF,TGTGCCAGCAGTTCTGACAGGAGCTATGGCTACACCTTC
TRBJ2-5,TRBV28,.,.,CATGWSAEETQYF,TGTGCCACCGGTTGGAGCGCGGAAGAGACCCAGTACTTC
TRBJ1-6,TRBV6-5,.,.,CASSAGGGINSPLHF,TGTGCCAGCAGTGCTGGCGGGGGGATAAATTCACCCCTCCACTTT
TRBJ2-5,TRBV27,few,.,CASSFWGTQETQYF,TGTGCCAGCAGTTTTTGGGGGACTCAAGAGACCCAGTACTTC
TRBJ2-7,TRBV9,.,.,CASSVGGGITYEQYF,TGTGCCAGCAGCGTAGGTGGGGGGATCACTTACGAGCAGTACTTC
TRBJ1-1,TRBV18,.,TRBD1,CASLTTGGTAFF,TGTGCCAGTCTCACCACAGGGGGCACAGCTTTCTTT
TRBJ2-5,TRBV4-1,.,TRBD1,CASGDPDRGLQETQYF,TGCGCCAGCGGAGACCCGGACAGGGGCCTCCAAGAGACCCAGTACTTC
TRBJ2-7,TRBV11-3,.,.,CASSLVPDPAAPREQYF,TGTGCCAGCAGCTTAGTCCCCGACCCGGCTGCACCTAGAGAGCAGTACTTC
TRBJ1-1,TRBV18,.,TRBD1,CASSQSGQTNTEAFF,TGTGCCAGCTCCCAATCGGGACAGACGAACACTGAAGCTTTCTTT
TRBJ2-4,TRBV6-5,.,.,CARAVWGRDIQYF,TGTGCTCGGGCCGTCTGGGGGCGTGACATTCAGTACTTC
TRBJ2-1,TRBV27,.,.,CASSFRGSYNEQFF,TGTGCCAGCAGTTTCCGGGGTTCCTACAATGAGCAGTTCTTC
TRBJ1-1,TRBV13,.,.,CASSLGLGMGTEAFF,TGTGCCAGCAGCTTAGGCCTCGGGATGGGCACTGAAGCTTTCTTT
TRBJ2-5,TRBV7-9,few,TRBD2,CASSSGLAGGFIETQYF,TGTGCCAGCAGCTCGGGACTAGCGGGAGGATTCATAGAGACCCAGTACTTC
TRBJ2-1,TRBV6-5,.,TRBD2,CASSYSQAGVLNEQFF,TGTGCCAGCAGTTACTCCCAAGCGGGAGTGTTAAATGAGCAGTTCTTC
TRBJ2-7,TRBV5-1,once,TRBD2,CASSAPGLADIYEQYF,TGCGCCAGCAGCGCGCCGGGACTAGCTGATATCTACGAGCAGTACTTC
TRBJ1-4,TRBV9,.,.,CASSVSATVEKLFF,TGTGCCAGCAGCGTATCCGCAACAGTCGAAAAACTGTTTTTT
TRBJ2-2,TRBV6-5,.,TRBD1,CASRRGHTGELFF,TGTGCCAGCCGCAGGGGGCACACCGGGGAGCTGTTTTTT
TRBJ2-7,TRBV25-1,.,TRBD2,CASSRRTSGRVEQYF,TGTGCCAGCAGTCGGAGAACTAGCGGGAGAGTCGAGCAGTACTTC
TRBJ1-2,TRBV11-2,.,TRBD1,CASSYVPGQVVSYTF,TGTGCCAGCAGCTACGTCCCGGGACAGGTTGTTAGCTACACCTTC
TRBJ2-3,TRBV27,few,.,CASSPQSSTDTQYF,TGTGCCAGCAGTCCCCAATCAAGCACAGATACGCAGTATTTT
TRBJ2-5,TRBV7-7,.,TRBD1,CASSLGGQGLQETQYF,TGTGCCAGCAGCTTGGGGGGACAGGGGCTCCAAGAGACCCAGTACTTC
TRBJ1-1,TRBV5-1,.,.,CASSLVTGKDTEAFF,TGCGCCAGCAGCTTGGTTACAGGGAAGGACACTGAAGCTTTCTTT
TRBJ2-5,TRBV18,once,.,CASSLNQETQYF,TGTGCCAGCTCACTAAACCAAGAGACCCAGTACTTC
TRBJ2-7,TRBV27,once,TRBD2,CASSLLSSGRAGYEQYF,TGTGCCAGCAGTTTACTCAGTAGCGGGAGGGCCGGCTACGAGCAGTACTTC
TRBJ2-7,TRBV5-1,.,TRBD1,CASPQGDYEQYF,TGCGCCAGCCCGCAGGGGGATTACGAGCAGTACTTC
TRBJ2-7,TRBV28,.,TRBD2,CASRWGAGGPGEQYF,TGTGCCAGCAGGTGGGGGGCGGGAGGGCCTGGGGAGCAGTACTTC
TRBJ2-7,TRBV27,.,.,CASSLSRQGTYEQYF,TGTGCCAGCAGTTTATCACGTCAGGGGACCTACGAGCAGTACTTC
TRBJ1-2,TRBV7-9,.,.,CASSRGQRSYGYTF,TGTGCCAGCAGCCGCGGACAGCGGAGCTATGGCTACACCTTC
TRBJ1-2,TRBV27,.,TRBD1,CASSSRPGTGAVNYGYTF,TGTGCCAGCAGTTCGCGTCCCGGGACAGGAGCGGTTAACTATGGCTACACCTTC
TRBJ1-1,TRBV18,.,.,CASDWGGTYNTEAFF,TGTGCCAGCGACTGGGGCGGGACCTACAACACTGAAGCTTTCTTT
TRBJ1-2,TRBV28,.,.,CASSLSGAGNYGYTF,TGTGCCAGCAGTTTGAGTGGTGCAGGGAACTATGGCTACACCTTC
TRBJ1-3,TRBV30,.,.,CAWSGQPSGNTIYF,TGTGCCTGGAGTGGACAGCCCTCTGGAAACACCATATATTTT
TRBJ1-5,TRBV27,.,TRBD1,CASRTGGLNQPQHF,TGTGCCAGCAGGACAGGGGGCCTAAATCAGCCCCAGCATTTT
TRBJ2-1,TRBV6-6,.,.,CASSYEGTRYNEQFF,TGTGCCAGCAGTTACGAGGGAACCCGCTACAATGAGCAGTTCTTC
TRBJ2-3,TRBV7-3,.,.,CASSPQTGIGTDTQYF,TGTGCCAGCAGCCCACAAACAGGGATAGGCACAGATACGCAGTATTTT
TRBJ2-1,TRBV18,.,TRBD2,CASSPVGGNEQFF,TGTGCCAGCTCACCAGTGGGGGGGAATGAGCAGTTCTTC
TRBJ2-1,TRBV14,.,TRBD1,CASSYGTGSYNEQFF,TGTGCCAGCAGCTATGGGACAGGGAGCTACAATGAGCAGTTCTTC
TRBJ1-4,TRBV18,.,.,CASSPGHGEKLFF,TGTGCCAGCTCACCAGGACATGGGGAAAAACTGTTTTTT
TRBJ2-1,TRBV5-6,.,TRBD1,CASSSPIPGQDYNEQFF,TGTGCCAGCAGCTCACCTATACCGGGACAGGATTACAATGAGCAGTTCTTC
TRBJ2-7,TRBV5-1,.,.,CASSWGEVSVDEQYF,TGCGCCAGCAGCTGGGGGGAGGTTTCGGTCGACGAGCAGTACTTC
TRBJ2-7,TRBV9,.,TRBD2,CASSATSGSYEQYF,TGTGCCAGCAGTGCGACTAGCGGGTCCTACGAGCAGTACTTC
TRBJ1-3,TRBV7-9,.,.,CASSSSRDFLYGNTIYF,TGTGCCAGCAGCTCCTCCCGGGACTTCCTTTATGGAAACACCATATATTTT
TRBJ2-1,TRBV7-3,.,TRBD2,CASSVDLRTSVNEQFF,TGTGCCAGCAGCGTAGACCTCAGGACTAGCGTCAATGAGCAGTTCTTC
TRBJ2-7,TRBV27,.,.,CASRTPGGLSYEQYF,TGTGCCAGCAGGACCCCTGGCGGGCTCTCCTACGAGCAGTACTTC
TRBJ1-4,TRBV5-1,.,TRBD1,CASSPGQGGPTNEKLFF,TGCGCCAGCAGCCCAGGACAGGGGGGTCCAACTAATGAAAAACTGTTTTTT
TRBJ2-3,TRBV10-3,.,TRBD2,CAISDLRTSTGDTQYF,TGTGCCATCAGTGATCTCCGGACTAGCACGGGAGATACGCAGTATTTT
TRBJ2-1,TRBV7-9,.,.,CASSPIGSSGNEQFF,TGTGCCAGCAGCCCAATCGGGAGTTCGGGCAATGAGCAGTTCTTC
TRBJ2-3,TRBV10-3,.,TRBD1,CAISRDRVGQDTQYF,TGTGCCATCAGTCGAGACAGGGTCGGGCAAGATACGCAGTATTTT
TRBJ1-1,TRBV27,once,TRBD1,CASIPLGPGTGALATEAFF,TGTGCCAGCATTCCGCTGGGGCCCGGGACAGGGGCCTTGGCCACTGAAGCTTTCTTT